One sample yielded the 14 T cell receptor beta chains listed below, sequenced in a study of T cell responses to AZD1222 COVID-19 vaccine. This table comes from immunoSEQ multiplex PCR, and its TCRdb copy is limited to in-frame clones, with some not included. The table records about 83,000 clones, 86% of them present only once. Sequences were derived from peripheral blood, sampled on day 0 of AZD1222 vaccination. Every receptor here comes from an adult in good health.

This rearrangement joins TRBV28 to TRBJ1-5, with 9 bases lining up with TRBD1. Unmatched junction bases numbered 5, after V lost 5 bases and J lost 6 bases. The V gene's germline CDR1 is MDHEN and CDR2 SYDVKM. The CDR3 loop spans 14 amino acids. The CDR3 coding sequence is TGTGCCAGCAGTCTGGGACAGGGCATTCAGCCCCAGCATTTT. This sequence encodes CASSLGQGIQPQHF.

This clone was found a few times. CDR3 sequence (DNA): TGCAGTGTAGGGGATCAGCCCCAGCATTTT. Translating it yields CSVGDQPQHF. The chain joins TRBV20-1 to TRBJ1-5, with a possible D match to TRBD1 (5 bases). CDR3 length: 10 residues. Trimming removed 7 bases from V and 5 bases from J, with 6 bases in between. Germline assignment: CDR1 DFQATT and CDR2 SNEGSKA (reference sequence).

The chain carries TRBV29-1 and TRBJ2-1; 12 nucleotides agree with TRBD2. Trimming cost V 7 bases and J 1 base; bases outside gene matches: 5. This CDR3 is built from 15 residues. Looked up from germline, CDR1 is SQVTM and CDR2 is ANQGSEA. In DNA form, the CDR3 reads TGCAGCGCTTCTAGCGGGGGGGCTTCCTACAATGAGCAGTTCTTC. Amino acid sequence: CSASSGGASYNEQFF.

V usage is TRBV30 and J usage is TRBJ2-3; 11 positions match TRBD2. The length of the CDR3 is 15 residues. Germline V gene lookup returns CDR1 GTSNPN and CDR2 SVGIG (reference sequence). The V gene end was trimmed by 5 bases and the J gene end by 5 bases; junction bases not matched to a gene: 9. CDR3 in DNA: TGTGCCTGGGGTTATACTAGCGGGAGAGGAGATACGCAGTATTTT. It codes for CAWGYTSGRGDTQYF.

As DNA, the CDR3 is TGTGCCAGCAGCTTGGCGAATCAGCCCCAGCATTTT. Its protein product is CASSLANQPQHF. The rearrangement links TRBV7-2 to TRBJ1-5; no definite D call. V shed 3 bases and J shed 4 bases, with 4 bases lying between them. Germline CDR1 SGHTA, CDR2 FQGNSA. The CDR3 loop spans 12 amino acids. The full variable domain, rest sourced from reference TRBV7-2 and TRBJ1-5, is GAGVSQSPSNKVTEKGKDVELRCDPISGHTALYWYRQSLGQGLEFLIYFQGNSAPDKSGLPSDRFSAERTGGSVSTLTIQRTQQEDSAVYLCASSLANQPQHFGDGTRLSIL.

The chain recombines TRBV6-2 or TRBV6-3 with TRBJ2-7, with 12 nucleotides matching TRBD2. The CDR3 runs 14 residues. The germline gives CDR1 MNHEY, CDR2 SVGEGT. With V trimmed by 3 bases and J by 6 bases, 3 bases remained unmatched. Here the CDR3 reads CASSYALAGGEQYF. CDR3 nucleotide sequence: TGTGCCAGCAGTTATGCACTAGCGGGAGGCGAGCAGTACTTC.

The J gene is TRBJ1-5, the V gene TRBV10-3, with 9 bases lining up with TRBD1. V gave up 4 bases and J gave up 5 bases; unmatched junction bases: 3. This CDR3 has 14 amino acids. The germline V gene encodes CDR1 ENHRY and CDR2 SYGVKD. This CDR3 reads CAISARDRDQPQHF. The CDR3, as DNA: TGTGCCATCAGTGCCCGGGACAGGGATCAGCCCCAGCATTTT.

The CDR3 loop is CASSLERGTVGYTF. For the CDR3, the DNA is TGTGCCAGCAGCTTAGAAAGGGGAACAGTTGGCTACACCTTC. The J gene is TRBJ1-2, the V gene TRBV7-2, with a possible D match to TRBD1 (5 bases). Between the trimmed V and J ends, which lost 1 base and 7 bases, there was a span of 13 bases. Germline V gene data show CDR1 as SGHTA and CDR2 as FQGNSA. The CDR3 loop spans 14 amino acids.

This chain uses TRBV19 with TRBJ1-2; no clear D. CDR1 LNHDA and CDR2 SQIVND come from the germline V gene (reference sequence). V lost 3 bases, J lost 8 bases, and 10 bases lay in between. This CDR3 region has 12 residues. CDR3 bases: TGTGCCAGTAGTATCGGCATAGTCGGCTACACCTTC. It codes for CASSIGIVGYTF.

The genes are TRBV7-2 and TRBJ1-4, with D possibly matching TRBD1 (5 bases). The V end was cut by 2 bases, the J end by 8 bases, with 15 bases between. The CDR3 consists of 15 residues. In germline, CDR1 is SGHTA, CDR2 FQGNSA. The CDR3 region is CASSLPGPKGEKLFF. DNA for the CDR3: TGTGCCAGCAGCTTACCGGGTCCCAAGGGGGAAAAACTGTTTTTT. Full variable domain (missing parts from reference TRBV7-2 and TRBJ1-4): GAGVSQSPSNKVTEKGKDVELRCDPISGHTALYWYRQSLGQGLEFLIYFQGNSAPDKSGLPSDRFSAERTGGSVSTLTIQRTQQEDSAVYLCASSLPGPKGEKLFFGSGTQLSVL.

The chain joins TRBV29-1 to TRBJ2-7; 8 nucleotides match TRBD1. The J segment lost 6 bases and the V segment lost 3 bases, leaving 7 bases of the junction unmatched. The germline V gene has CDR1 SQVTM and CDR2 ANQGSEA. The CDR3 runs 13 residues. DNA for the CDR3: TGCAGCGTTGAGCCTACAGGGGGAGCCGAGCAGTACTTC. It specifies CSVEPTGGAEQYF.

V usage is TRBV28 and J usage is TRBJ2-4, with unresolved D. Germline values: CDR1 MDHEN, CDR2 SYDVKM. This CDR3 comprises 12 residues. V lost 0 bases and J lost 5, with 2 bases in between. The CDR3 bases are TGTGCCAGCAGTTTATGGGAAAACATTCAGTACTTC. Translating it yields CASSLWENIQYF.

In DNA form, the CDR3 reads TGCGCCAGCAGCTTGGTTGGGAATCAGCCCCAGCATTTT. The encoded protein is CASSLVGNQPQHF. V gene TRBV5-1 combines with J gene TRBJ1-5; D is unclear. The CDR3 runs 13 residues. V gave up 0 bases and J gave up 4 bases, with 5 bases separating them. Germline V gives CDR1 SGHRS, CDR2 YFSETQ.

The CDR3: CASNRSDRGNENSNQPQHF. CDR3 sequence (DNA): TGCGCCAGCAACCGATCGGACAGGGGGAATGAGAATAGCAATCAGCCCCAGCATTTT. The chain employs TRBV5-1 and TRBJ1-5; 10 bases are a match to TRBD1. V dropped 6 bases and J dropped 0; count of bases not matched to a gene: 15. Germline-derived CDR1 and CDR2 are SGHRS and YFSETQ. The CDR3 has 19 amino acids.